The sequence of this TCR beta chain was determined in a study of monozygotic twins with inflammatory bowel disease. Both the TCRalpha cDNA and the TCRbeta cDNA were taken through two nested PCRs, lasting about 15 and 9 cycles. From its re-call of the 5' RACE reads, TCRdb lists each CDR3 protein once, without DNA. The ten top clones account for roughly 2.6%, within a sample of more than 300,000 distinct CDR3 sequences. This CDR3 is built from 17 residues. CDR1 is MNHEY and CDR2 is SVGEGT in the germline V gene. Sequenced material: blood. The sequence was obtained from a human donor with ulcerative colitis or Crohn's disease, or a healthy co-twin of an affected twin (not recorded which). The chain combines TRBV6-2 or TRBV6-3 with TRBJ1-5; TCRdb picks TRBD1, but there is no DNA to check that call. The CDR3 region is CASRSWGPGDSNQPQHF.